This T cell receptor (beta chain) was captured by sequencing in a study of T cells in Graves' hyperthyroidism and ophthalmopathy. There are many counts of this clonotype. The patients, who ranged from 18 to 65 in age, presented with newly diagnosed hyperthyroidism lasting under 2 months. On the basis of clinical symptoms, serum thyroxine and TRAb, thyroid ultrasound and orbital computed tomography, diagnoses were made. Amplified regions were TCR beta CDR3 sequences from RNA transcripts. First-round RT-PCR with HTBI primers amplified the TCR CDR3 region. Using its own MiXCR run on the multiplex PCR reads, TCRdb lists one record per CDR3 protein. The sample contains about 350,000 distinct CDR3 sequences, 17% of which appear only once. This receptor was obtained from a woman younger than 45 with Graves' hyperthyroidism that later progressed to Graves' ophthalmopathy. Specimen: blood.

The CDR3 region is CAGGQGTSIRVNEQFF. The CDR3 DNA reads TGTGCCGGGGGACAGGGAACGTCAATCCGGGTGAATGAGCAGTTCTTC. The chain carries TRBV28 and TRBJ2-1, with 9 bases matching TRBD1. The CDR3 consists of 16 residues. Germline V gene lookup returns CDR1 MDHEN and CDR2 SYDVKM. Trimming removed 11 bases from V and 7 bases from J; junction bases left unmatched: 18.